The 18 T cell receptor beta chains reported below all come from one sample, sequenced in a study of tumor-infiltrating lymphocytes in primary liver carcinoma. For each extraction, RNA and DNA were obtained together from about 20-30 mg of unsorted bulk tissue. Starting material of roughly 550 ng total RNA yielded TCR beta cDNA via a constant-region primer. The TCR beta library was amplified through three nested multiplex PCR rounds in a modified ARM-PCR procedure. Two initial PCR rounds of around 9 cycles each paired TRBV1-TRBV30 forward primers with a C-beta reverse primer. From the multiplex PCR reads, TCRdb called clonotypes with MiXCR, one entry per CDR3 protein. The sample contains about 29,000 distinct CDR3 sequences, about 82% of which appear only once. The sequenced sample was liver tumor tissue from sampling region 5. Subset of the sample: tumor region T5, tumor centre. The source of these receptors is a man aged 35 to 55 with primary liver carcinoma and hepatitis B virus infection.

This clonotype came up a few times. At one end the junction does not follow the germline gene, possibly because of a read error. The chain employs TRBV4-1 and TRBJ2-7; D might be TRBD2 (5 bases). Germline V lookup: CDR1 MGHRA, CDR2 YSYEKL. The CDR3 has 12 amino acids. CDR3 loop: CASSEDSALLCF. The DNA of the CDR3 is TGCGCCAGCAGCGAAGATAGCGCTCTCCTGTGCTTC.

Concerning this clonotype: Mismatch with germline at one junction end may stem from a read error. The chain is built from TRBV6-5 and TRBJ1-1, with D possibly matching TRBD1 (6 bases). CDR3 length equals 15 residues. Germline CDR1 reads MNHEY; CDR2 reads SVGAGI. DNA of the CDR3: TGTGCCAGCAATTACCTCGGACAGCTGAACACTGAAGCTTTCTTT. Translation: CASNYLGQLNTEAFF.

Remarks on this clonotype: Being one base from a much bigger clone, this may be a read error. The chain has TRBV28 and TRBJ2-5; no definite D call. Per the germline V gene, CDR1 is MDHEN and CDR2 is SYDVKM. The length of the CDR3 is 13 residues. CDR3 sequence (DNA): TGTGCCAGCACTTTAGGGTCTACAGAGACCCAGTACTTC. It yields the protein CASTLGSTETQYF.

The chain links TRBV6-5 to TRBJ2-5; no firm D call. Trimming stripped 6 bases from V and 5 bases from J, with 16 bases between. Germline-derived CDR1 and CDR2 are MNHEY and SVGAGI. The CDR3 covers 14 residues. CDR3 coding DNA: TGTGCCAGCAGCCGAAAGCAGGTCCAGGAGACCCAGTACTTC. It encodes CASSRKQVQETQYF.

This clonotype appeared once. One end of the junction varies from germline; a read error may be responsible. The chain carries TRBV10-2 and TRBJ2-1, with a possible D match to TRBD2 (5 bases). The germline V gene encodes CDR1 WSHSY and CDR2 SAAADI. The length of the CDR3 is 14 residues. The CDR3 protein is CAISEGRLLNEQFF. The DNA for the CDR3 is TGCGCCATCAGTGAGGGAAGGTTACTCAATGAGCAGTTCTTC.

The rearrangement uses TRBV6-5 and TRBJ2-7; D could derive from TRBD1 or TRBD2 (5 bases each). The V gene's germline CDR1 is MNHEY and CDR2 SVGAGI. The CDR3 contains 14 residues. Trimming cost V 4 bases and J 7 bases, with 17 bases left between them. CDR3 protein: CASSCSRGNHEQYF. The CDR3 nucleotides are TGTGCCAGCAGTTGCTCGAGGGGAAACCATGAGCAGTACTTC.

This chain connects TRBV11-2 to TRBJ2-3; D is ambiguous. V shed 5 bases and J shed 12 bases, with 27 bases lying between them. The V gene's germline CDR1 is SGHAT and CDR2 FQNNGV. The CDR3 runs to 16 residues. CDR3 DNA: TGTGCCAGCAGCCGACAACCCATCAACCCCACAAATGCACAGTATTTT. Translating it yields CASSRQPINPTNAQYF.

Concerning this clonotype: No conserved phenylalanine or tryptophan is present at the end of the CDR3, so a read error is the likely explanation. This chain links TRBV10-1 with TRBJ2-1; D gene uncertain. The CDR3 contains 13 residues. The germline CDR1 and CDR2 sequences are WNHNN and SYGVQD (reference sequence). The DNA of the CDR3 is TGCGCCACCAGTGAATTGAGGAACAATGAGCAGTTCATC. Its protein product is CATSELRNNEQFI.

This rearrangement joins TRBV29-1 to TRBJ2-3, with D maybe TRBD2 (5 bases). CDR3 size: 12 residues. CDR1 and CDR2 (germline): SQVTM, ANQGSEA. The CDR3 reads CCVGHGGDTQYF. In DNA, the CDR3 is TGCTGTGTTGGGCACGGAGGCGATACGCAGTATTTT.

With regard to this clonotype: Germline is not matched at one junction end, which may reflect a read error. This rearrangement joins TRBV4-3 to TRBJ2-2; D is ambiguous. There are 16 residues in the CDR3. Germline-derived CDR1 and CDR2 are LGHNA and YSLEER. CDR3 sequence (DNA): TGCGCCAGCAGCCAAAACCCAGAAGGTAACCCCGGTGAGGTGGTTTTT. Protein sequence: CASSQNPEGNPGEVVF.

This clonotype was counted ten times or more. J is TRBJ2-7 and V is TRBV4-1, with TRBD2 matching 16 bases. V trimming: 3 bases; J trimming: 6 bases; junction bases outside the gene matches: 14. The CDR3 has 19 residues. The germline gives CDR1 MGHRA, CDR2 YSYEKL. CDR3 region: CASSHPGLAGGPNRFEQYF. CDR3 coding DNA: TGCGCCAGCAGCCACCCGGGACTAGCGGGAGGGCCAAATAGGTTCGAGCAGTACTTC.

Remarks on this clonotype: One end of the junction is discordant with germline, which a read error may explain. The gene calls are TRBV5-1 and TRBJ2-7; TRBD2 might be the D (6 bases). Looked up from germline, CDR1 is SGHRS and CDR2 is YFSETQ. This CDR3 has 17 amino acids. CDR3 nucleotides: TGCACCAGCAGCTTTGACTTGGACCCTGGGGGAGGCTACGAGCAGTACTTC. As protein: CTSSFDLDPGGGYEQYF.

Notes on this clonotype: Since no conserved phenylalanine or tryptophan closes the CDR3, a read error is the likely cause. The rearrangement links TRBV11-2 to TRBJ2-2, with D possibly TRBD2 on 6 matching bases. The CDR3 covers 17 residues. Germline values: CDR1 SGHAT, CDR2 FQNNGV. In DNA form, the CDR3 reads TGTGCCAGTAACTTAGCATTAGGAGGGGCGAACACCGGAGAGCTGTTTTTA. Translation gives CASNLALGGANTGELFL.

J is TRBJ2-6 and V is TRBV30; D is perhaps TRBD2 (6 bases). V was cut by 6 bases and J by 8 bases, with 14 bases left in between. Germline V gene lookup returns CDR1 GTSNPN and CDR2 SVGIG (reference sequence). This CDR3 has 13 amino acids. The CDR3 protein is CACSAGGTNVLTF. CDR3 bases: TGTGCCTGCTCTGCTGGCGGGACCAACGTCCTGACTTTC. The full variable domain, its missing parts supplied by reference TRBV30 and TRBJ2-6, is SQTIHQWPATLVQPVGSPLSLECTVEGTSNPNLYWYRQAAGRGLQLLFYSVGIGQISSEVPQNLSASRPQDRQFILSSKKLLLSDSGFYLCACSAGGTNVLTFGAGSRLTVL.

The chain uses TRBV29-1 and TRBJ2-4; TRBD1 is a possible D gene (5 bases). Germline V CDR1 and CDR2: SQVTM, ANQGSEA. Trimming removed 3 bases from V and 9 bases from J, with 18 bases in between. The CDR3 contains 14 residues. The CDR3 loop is CSVEGQDVECIQYF. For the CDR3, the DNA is TGCAGCGTTGAGGGGCAGGACGTCGAGTGCATTCAGTACTTC. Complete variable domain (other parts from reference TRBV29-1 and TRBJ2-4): SAVISQKPSRDICQRGTSLTIQCQVDSQVTMMFWYRQQPGQSLTLIATANQGSEATYESGFVIDKFPISRPNLTFSTLTVSNMSPEDSSIYLCSVEGQDVECIQYFGAGTRLSVL.

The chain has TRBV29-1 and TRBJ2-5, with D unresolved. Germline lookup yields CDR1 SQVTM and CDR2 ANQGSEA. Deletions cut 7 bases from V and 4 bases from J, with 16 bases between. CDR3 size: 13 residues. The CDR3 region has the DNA TGCAGCGAACTCACCCATGGGATAGAGACCCAGTACTTC. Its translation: CSELTHGIETQYF.

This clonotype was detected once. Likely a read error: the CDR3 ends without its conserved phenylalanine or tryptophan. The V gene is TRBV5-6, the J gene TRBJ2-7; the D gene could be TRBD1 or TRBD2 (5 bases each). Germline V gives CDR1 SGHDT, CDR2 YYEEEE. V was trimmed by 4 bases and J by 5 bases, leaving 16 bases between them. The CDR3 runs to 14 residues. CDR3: CASSRGRAIDEQYL. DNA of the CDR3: TGTGCCAGCAGCCGGGGCAGGGCCATCGACGAGCAGTACCTC.

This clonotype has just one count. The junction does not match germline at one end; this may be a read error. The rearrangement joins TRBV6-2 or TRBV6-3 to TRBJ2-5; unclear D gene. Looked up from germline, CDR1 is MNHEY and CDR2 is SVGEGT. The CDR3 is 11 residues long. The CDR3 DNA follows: TGTGCCTGCAGTCTACGAGAGACCCAGTACTTC. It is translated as CACSLRETQYF.